This TCR beta chain was retrieved from a study of control samples from healthy donors and cancer patients. This CDR3 spans 14 amino acids. CDR1 and CDR2 (germline): LGHDT, YNNKEL (reference sequence). V dropped 3 bases and J dropped 5; count of bases not matched to a gene: 3. Data came from immunoSEQ multiplex PCR; TCRdb stores just in-frame clones and leaves some out. Here the sample spans approximately 110,000 clones, roughly nine tenths being singletons. This receptor was taken from a woman between 18 and 29 years old in good health. This chain links TRBV3-1 (or the pseudogene TRBV3-2) with TRBJ1-5; the match to TRBD1 covers 8 bases. Sample: blood. The CDR3 DNA sequence: TGTGCCAGCAGCCAGACAGGGGTTTATCAGCCCCAGCATTTT. Translation gives CASSQTGVYQPQHF.